The T cell receptor (beta chain) described here comes from a study of vaccination and CD4 T cells after COVID-19. Study as a whole: The makeup of the convalescents was six males and four females, two of them Hispanic. The post-COVID sampling time was a median about 100 days after diagnosis, ranging from 35 to 161.

Sequenced with the Oncomine TCR Beta short-read assay was DNA taken from cultured CD4+ T cells. From the PCR reads, TCRdb called clonotypes with MiXCR, one entry per CDR3 protein. The sample holds about 10,000 distinct CDR3 sequences, over 25% seen once. The CDR3 is made up of 12 amino acids. CDR1 MNHNS and CDR2 SASEGT come from the germline V gene. Trimming removed 5 bases from V and 6 bases from J, with 8 bases in between. The treatment is: roughly 10-day PBMC culture with coronavirus spike peptide pools or control peptides (ViraFEST assay). Half the growth medium was swapped for new IL-2 medium on days 3 and 7. Worth noting for this clonotype: The antigen is unknown.

This receptor was identified in a human donor who had recovered from COVID-19. The chain is built from TRBV6-1 and TRBJ2-1, with TRBD2 as a possible D gene (6 bases). Sequencing used CD4+ T cells from blood, cultured in vitro, obtained after SARS-CoV-2 vaccination. CDR3 DNA: TGTGCCAGCAGTCCACTAGCCAATGAGCAGTTCTTC. Its translation: CASSPLANEQFF.